What follows are 9 T cell receptor beta chains derived from one specimen sequenced in a study of blood T cell repertoires in COVID-19. The data were produced by immunoSEQ multiplex PCR, yet TCRdb's version contains in-frame clones alone and is incomplete. The data contain around 190,000 clones, more than 75% of them singletons. The sequenced sample consisted of peripheral blood. Receptor source: a woman older than 75 with acute or convalescent COVID-19.

The chain combines TRBV5-4 with TRBJ1-6; TRBD1 is a possible D gene (6 bases). The V and J ends lost 4 bases and 7 bases respectively, with 12 bases between them. This CDR3 is built from 14 residues. Per germline, CDR1 SGHNT and CDR2 YYREEE (reference sequence). The CDR3 loop is CASSARTENSPLHF. DNA of the CDR3: TGTGCCAGCAGCGCCCGGACAGAAAATTCACCCCTCCACTTT.

This chain joins TRBV5-1 and TRBJ2-3; tentatively, D is TRBD2 (5 bases). Germline CDR1 and CDR2: SGHRS and YFSETQ. Between the trimmed V and J ends, which lost 0 bases and 4 bases, there was a span of 9 bases. This CDR3 has 14 residues. The CDR3 region is CASSLGTVSDTQYF. The CDR3, as DNA: TGCGCCAGCAGCTTGGGGACTGTTTCAGATACGCAGTATTTT.

The V gene is TRBV7-2, the J gene TRBJ2-1; D unresolved. V gave up 2 bases and J gave up 10 bases, with 9 bases separating them. The CDR3 is 12 residues long. Germline assignment: CDR1 SGHTA and CDR2 FQGNSA. The CDR3 DNA sequence: TGTGCCAGCAGCTTACTCTTGACAGAGCAGTTCTTC. It encodes CASSLLLTEQFF.

V gene TRBV2 combines with J gene TRBJ1-4, with a tentative D call TRBD1 (5 bases). V lost 7 bases and J lost 5, with 14 bases in between. Germline loops: CDR1 SNHLY, CDR2 FYNNEI. CDR3 size: 14 residues. DNA of the CDR3: TGTGCCAGCAAAGATGGAGCAGGGAATGAAAAACTGTTTTTT. It specifies CASKDGAGNEKLFF.

This chain uses TRBV27 with TRBJ2-1; D remains ambiguous. CDR1 and CDR2 from the germline V gene are MNHEY and SMNVEV (reference sequence). The CDR3 is made up of 16 amino acids. V lost 2 bases to trimming and J lost 0 bases, with 11 bases between them. The CDR3 is CASSLPGASSYNEQFF. CDR3 bases: TGTGCCAGCAGTTTACCCGGAGCGAGCTCCTACAATGAGCAGTTCTTC.

The chain joins TRBV30 to TRBJ1-5; possibly TRBD1 for D (5 bases). The CDR3 runs to 14 residues. The germline V and J ends were trimmed by 3 bases and 7 bases, with 16 bases remaining between them. Germline V lookup: CDR1 GTSNPN, CDR2 SVGIG (reference sequence). The CDR3 DNA follows: TGTGCCTGGAGCCTAGACAGAATTCTCCAGCCCCAGCATTTT. Its protein product is CAWSLDRILQPQHF. The full variable domain, completed using reference TRBV30 and TRBJ1-5, is SQTIHQWPATLVQPVGSPLSLECTVEGTSNPNLYWYRQAAGRGLQLLFYSVGIGQISSEVPQNLSASRPQDRQFILSSKKLLLSDSGFYLCAWSLDRILQPQHFGDGTRLSIL.

This clone was picked up a small number of times. V and J are TRBV25-1 and TRBJ1-2; no definite D call. Trimming removed 4 bases from V and 2 bases from J, with 8 bases in between. Germline CDR1 is MGHDK and CDR2 is SYGVNS. The CDR3 loop spans 13 amino acids. In DNA form, the CDR3 reads TGTGCCAGCAGTGCCCACGGGAACTATGGCTACACCTTC. Amino acid sequence: CASSAHGNYGYTF.

The V call is TRBV10-3, the J call TRBJ2-7; D is uncertain. The ends were cut back, 6 bases at V and 1 base at J, with 13 bases in the middle. The CDR3 consists of 14 residues. The germline gives CDR1 ENHRY, CDR2 SYGVKD. The CDR3 nucleotides read TGTGCCATCAGGAGGAACCGGCTTTCCTACGAGCAGTACTTC. This gives the protein CAIRRNRLSYEQYF.

The chain employs TRBV7-2 and TRBJ1-4; 9 bases line up with TRBD1. Germline V gene data show CDR1 as SGHTA and CDR2 as FQGNSA. Trimming removed 1 base from V and 8 bases from J; junction bases left unmatched: 5. The CDR3 runs to 15 residues. CDR3 in amino acids: CASSLGGTGYEKLFF. The CDR3 nucleotides read TGTGCCAGCAGCTTAGGGGGGACAGGGTACGAAAAACTGTTTTTT.